The sequence of this TCR beta chain was determined in a study of T cells expressing NK-cell markers. Across the whole study: It was from sorted CD3+CD56+NKG2C+, CD3+CD56+NKG2C- and CD3+CD56-NKG2C+ T cells that TCR beta repertoires came. Study results and limitations: A few donors showed these clonotypes also leading the CD3+CD56-NKG2C+ fraction. Over 5 donors had dominant NKG2C+ clonotypes that comprised roughly 1.0-7.5% of their CD8+ T cells.

Turning to this clonotype: Its antigen is still unknown.

TCRdb reworked the 5' RACE reads into one entry per CDR3 protein, no DNA. This repertoire comprises 300,000 to 450,000 distinct CDR3 sequences; its ten largest clones make up roughly 5.2%. The sequence derives from a man between 18 and 69 years old in good health. Sequenced: blood T cells: a sorted CD56 or NKG2C T cell subset, CD4+ or CD8+ T cells, or bulk PBMC T cells (not recorded which).

The CDR3 reads CASSSGEYEQFF. The genes are TRBV28 and TRBJ2-1; TCRdb's D call, TRBD1, is unchecked because there is no DNA. The CDR3 totals 12 residues. The germline V gene encodes CDR1 MDHEN and CDR2 SYDVKM.